This T cell receptor (beta chain) was obtained from a study of T cell clonality in common variable immunodeficiency. The method was immunoSEQ multiplex PCR; TCRdb's version includes in-frame clones alone and lacks a portion of them. Sampling found 35,000 to 45,000 clones, none seen once. At least ten counts were recorded for this clone. The read gets to within 3 residues of the CDR3 end, and the germline J gene fills in the rest. V was clipped by 6 bases and J by 4 bases; unmatched bases: 7. CDR3 length: 14 amino acids. Per germline, CDR1 SGHTA and CDR2 FQGNSA. The sequenced sample consisted of peripheral blood mononuclear cells. The TCR sequence derives from a person aged 18 to 75 in good health. The chain joins TRBV7-2 to TRBJ2-5; 8 bases align to TRBD2. CDR3 sequence: CASSPALAGETQYF. The CDR3 bases that were read are TGTGCCAGCAGTCCAGCCCTAGCGGGAGAGACC.